This T cell receptor (beta chain) derives from a study of shared clonotypes between healthy human individuals. Study-wide points: Non-shared clonotypes showed lower generation probabilities than clonotypes common to all four donors. A handful of donors showed sharing of approximately 5% of naive CD4 clonotypes.

CD45RO-negative, CCR7-positively selected cells formed the naive CD8 fraction, excluding terminally differentiated effector memory CD45RA+ cells. Generated by immunoSEQ multiplex PCR, the TCRdb table keeps only in-frame clones and is missing some. Here the sample spans some 2,000,000 clones, over 85% being singletons. V lost 5 bases and J lost 9; bases outside the gene matches: 10. Germline values: CDR1 SGHVS, CDR2 FNYEAQ. The CDR3 has 14 amino acids. A word on this clone: The target antigen is unknown.

This clonotype originated in a man aged 18 to 30 in good health. The V and J genes are TRBV7-6 and TRBJ1-5; TRBD1 matches at 7 bases. Source material: naive CD8+ T cells sorted from blood. The CDR3 DNA reads as TGTGCCAGCAGCACAGGGACAGCTCCCCGGCCCCAGCATTTT. It specifies CASSTGTAPRPQHF.